These T cell receptor beta chains were read from a single sample in a study of CD8 T cells in Susac syndrome. TCRdb recomputed calls from the immunoSEQ multiplex PCR reads with MiXCR, one row per CDR3 protein. This sample has more than 95,000 distinct CDR3 sequences, with 85% to 95% found just once. The sequenced sample consisted of CD8+ T cells from PBMCs. These receptors were collected from a human donor with multiple sclerosis. Both conserved end residues are part of each CDR3. The order of the fields is clone size, D gene, J gene, V gene, CDR3 protein, CDR3 DNA. A D gene is named only where the DNA matches it firmly. Rows may omit the clone size; those that give it use once, few, many or a size class.

>.|TRBD1|TRBJ2-2|TRBV6-1
CASGGTGRDGELFF
TGTGCCAGCGGCGGGACAGGTCGGGACGGGGAGCTGTTTTTT
>.|TRBD1|TRBJ1-4|TRBV3-1
CASSHRRGQDLSLPWGKLFF
TGTGCCAGCAGCCACCGTCGAGGACAGGATCTCTCTCTGCCGTGGGGAAAACTGTTTTTT
>.|TRBD2|TRBJ2-5|TRBV24-1
CATSETSGDQETQYF
TGTGCCACCAGTGAGACTAGCGGGGACCAAGAGACCCAGTACTTC
>.|.|TRBJ2-1|TRBV13
CASSLAGRNEQFF
TGTGCCAGCAGCTTAGCGGGCCGCAATGAGCAGTTCTTC
>.|.|TRBJ2-3|TRBV5-6
CASRDSTSRITDTQYF
TGTGCCAGCAGGGACTCAACTAGCCGGATCACAGATACGCAGTATTTT
>.|.|TRBJ1-2|TRBV12-3/TRBV12-4
CASSPSRGDGYTF
TGTGCCAGCAGTCCTAGCAGGGGTGATGGCTACACCTTC
>.|TRBD1|TRBJ1-5|TRBV7-3
CASTQSETGVQPQHF
TGTGCCAGCACCCAATCCGAGACAGGGGTACAGCCCCAGCATTTT
>.|TRBD2|TRBJ2-5|TRBV9
CASSPGGTQETQYF
TGTGCCAGCAGTCCCGGGGGGACCCAAGAGACCCAGTACTTC
>.|.|TRBJ1-1|TRBV6-6
CASSYDGATEAFF
TGTGCCAGCAGTTACGACGGGGCCACTGAAGCTTTCTTT
>.|.|TRBJ1-2|TRBV13
CASSPRGTLNGYTF
TGTGCCAGCAGCCCCAGAGGGACCTTAAATGGCTACACCTTC
>.|.|TRBJ2-4|TRBV25-1
CAGVGQEGDIQYF
TGTGCCGGGGTCGGACAGGAGGGAGACATTCAGTACTTC
>once|.|TRBJ1-1|TRBV12-3/TRBV12-4
CASSLGDWGYTEAFF
TGTGCCAGCAGTTTAGGGGATTGGGGGTACACTGAAGCTTTCTTT
>few|.|TRBJ2-2|TRBV27
CASSLGGGTGELFF
TGTGCCAGCAGTTTGGGAGGGGGCACCGGGGAGCTGTTTTTT
>.|TRBD2|TRBJ2-7|TRBV24-1
CATSGDYHEQYF
TGTGCCACTAGCGGGGATTACCACGAGCAGTACTTC
>.|TRBD1|TRBJ2-1|TRBV11-2
CASSPRGQAGGRNEQFF
TGTGCCAGCAGCCCAAGAGGGCAGGCAGGGGGCCGCAATGAGCAGTTCTTC
>.|TRBD2|TRBJ2-1|TRBV15
CATSRLGTSIDEQFF
TGTGCCACCAGCAGGCTAGGGACTAGCATTGATGAGCAGTTCTTC
>few|.|TRBJ2-5|TRBV6-5
CASSYDQETQYF
TGTGCCAGCAGTTACGACCAAGAGACCCAGTACTTC
>.|.|TRBJ2-5|TRBV29-1
CSVGLLGETQYF
TGCAGCGTTGGTCTCCTCGGAGAGACCCAGTACTTC
>.|TRBD1|TRBJ1-1|TRBV7-2
CASSLLTGDGNTEAFF
TGTGCCAGCAGCTTATTAACAGGGGATGGCAACACTGAAGCTTTCTTT
>.|.|TRBJ2-3|TRBV7-2
CASSLLAGHPDTQYF
TGTGCCAGCAGCTTACTTGCAGGGCATCCAGATACGCAGTATTTT
>.|.|TRBJ1-1|TRBV29-1
CSVEGGPGGFPKAFF
TGCAGCGTTGAAGGGGGTCCGGGTGGATTCCCGAAAGCTTTCTTT
>.|TRBD2|TRBJ2-1|TRBV5-6
CASLRGLAYNEQFF
TGTGCCAGCCTGCGCGGACTAGCCTACAATGAGCAGTTCTTC
>.|.|TRBJ2-2|TRBV9
CASRHTGELFF
TGTGCCAGCAGGCACACCGGGGAGCTGTTTTTT
>.|.|TRBJ2-1|TRBV27
CASSFKGPFGYEQFF
TGTGCCAGCAGTTTTAAGGGACCTTTCGGGTATGAGCAGTTCTTC
>.|.|TRBJ2-4|TRBV4-1
CASSQERAILAKNIQYF
TGCGCCAGCAGCCAAGAGCGGGCCATTCTAGCCAAAAACATTCAGTACTTC
>.|.|TRBJ1-5|TRBV4-1
CASTSGQDGQPQHF
TGCGCCAGCACCTCGGGACAAGATGGGCAGCCCCAGCATTTT
>.|.|TRBJ2-5|TRBV6-1
CASYGVVPRRQETQYF
TGTGCCAGCTACGGGGTTGTTCCTAGACGACAAGAGACCCAGTACTTC
>.|.|TRBJ2-4|TRBV9
CASSVGGEGNIQYF
TGTGCCAGCAGCGTAGGTGGCGAGGGGAACATTCAGTACTTC
>.|.|TRBJ2-4|TRBV11-2
CASSPWALPSGIQYF
TGTGCCAGCAGCCCCTGGGCCCTACCCTCGGGCATTCAGTACTTC
>.|TRBD1|TRBJ1-2|TRBV9
CASSQDRVDGYTF
TGTGCCAGCAGCCAGGACAGGGTTGATGGCTACACCTTC
>.|.|TRBJ1-1|TRBV30
CAWSPANTEAFF
TGTGCCTGGAGCCCAGCGAACACTGAAGCTTTCTTT
>.|.|TRBJ1-6|TRBV9
CASSVGGNPNSPLHF
TGTGCCAGCAGCGTAGGAGGGAACCCAAATTCACCCCTCCACTTT
>.|.|TRBJ1-3|TRBV4-1
CASSQESGAFSGNTIYF
TGCGCCAGCAGCCAAGAATCAGGGGCCTTCTCTGGAAACACCATATATTTT
>.|.|TRBJ2-7|TRBV30
CAWQDLGPSYEQYF
TGTGCCTGGCAAGATCTCGGGCCGTCCTACGAGCAGTACTTC
>.|.|TRBJ2-5|TRBV12-3/TRBV12-4
CASSSPTGGETQYF
TGTGCCAGCAGCTCACCGACAGGTGGGGAGACCCAGTACTTC
>.|.|TRBJ2-2|TRBV10-3
CAISVGRGNTGELFF
TGTGCCATCAGTGTTGGCAGGGGGAACACCGGGGAGCTGTTTTTT
>.|.|TRBJ1-2|TRBV4-1
CASSPSPDSRLYTF
TGCGCCAGCAGCCCCTCCCCCGACTCACGCCTCTACACCTTC
>.|TRBD1|TRBJ1-4|TRBV7-6
CASSPLGQGGIGTNEKLFF
TGTGCCAGCAGCCCCCTGGGACAGGGGGGGATAGGAACTAATGAAAAACTGTTTTTT
>.|TRBD1|TRBJ2-7|TRBV13
CASSRRGTGSLSEQYF
TGTGCCAGCAGCCGCCGGGGGACAGGGTCCCTCTCCGAGCAGTACTTC
>.|TRBD1|TRBJ1-4|TRBV15
CATSRLTGASEKLFF
TGTGCCACCAGCAGACTTACAGGGGCGAGTGAAAAACTGTTTTTT
>.|TRBD1|TRBJ2-1|TRBV7-3
CASSSTGTGVYNEQFF
TGTGCCAGCAGCTCCACGGGGACAGGGGTCTACAATGAGCAGTTCTTC
>.|.|TRBJ2-7|TRBV2
CASSEVVGYEQYF
TGTGCCAGCAGTGAAGTGGTAGGGTACGAGCAGTACTTC
>.|.|TRBJ2-1|TRBV4-1
CASSQSSRSYNEQFF
TGCGCCAGCAGCCAATCCTCACGGTCCTACAATGAGCAGTTCTTC
>.|.|TRBJ2-7|TRBV4-1
CASSPGPSYDEYF
TGCGCCAGCAGCCCCGGGCCTTCCTACGACGAGTACTTC